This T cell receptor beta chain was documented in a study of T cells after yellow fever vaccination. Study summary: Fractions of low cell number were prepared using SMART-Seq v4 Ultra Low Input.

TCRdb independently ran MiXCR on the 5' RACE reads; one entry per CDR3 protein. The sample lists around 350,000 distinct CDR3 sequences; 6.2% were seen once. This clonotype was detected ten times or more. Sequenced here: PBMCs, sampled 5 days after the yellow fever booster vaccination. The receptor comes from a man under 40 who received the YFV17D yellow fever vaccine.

The DNA of the CDR3 is TGCAGTGCTAGCCCCCCAAGCGGGGCAGGAAATGAGCAGTTCTTC. Translating gives CSASPPSGAGNEQFF. This chain joins TRBV20-1 and TRBJ2-1, with TRBD2 matching 7 bases. In germline, CDR1 is DFQATT, CDR2 SNEGSKA (reference sequence). J gave up 7 bases and V 3 bases, and 12 bases lay outside the gene matches. The CDR3 has 15 residues.